These T cell receptor beta chains were read from a single sample in a study of blood T cell repertoires in COVID-19. Some clones are missing from TCRdb's copy, which holds only in-frame ones; the method was immunoSEQ multiplex PCR. The repertoire holds roughly 410,000 clones, with 70% to 90% as singletons. Sequenced sample: peripheral blood. These receptors all come from a woman between 35 and 50 years old with COVID-19, enrolled during active disease. Both conserved end residues are part of each CDR3. A D gene is named only where the DNA matches it firmly. The size entry is marked missing in some rows and otherwise reads once, few, many or a size class.

size | J | D | length | V | DNA | CDR3
- | TRBJ2-7 | TRBD1 | 17 | TRBV4-1 | TGCGCCAGCAGCCCTGGACAGGGGGAACCGTCTGCCTACGAGCAGTACTTC | CASSPGQGEPSAYEQYF
- | TRBJ1-3 | - | 15 | TRBV30 | TGTGCCTGGAGTGTACCCCCCGGGATTGGAAACACCATATATTTT | CAWSVPPGIGNTIYF
- | TRBJ1-3 | - | 12 | TRBV12-3/TRBV12-4 | TGTGCCAGCAGTATACCTAGTACGGGAATATATTTT | CASSIPSTGIYF
- | TRBJ2-1 | - | 14 | TRBV4-3 | TGCGCCAGCAGCCAAGTTGACCTCCAGGGCGAGCAGTTCTTC | CASSQVDLQGEQFF
- | TRBJ1-6 | TRBD1 | 16 | TRBV5-4 | TGTGCCAGCAGCTTGGCCCCCGGGACAGATAATTCACCCCTCCACTTT | CASSLAPGTDNSPLHF
- | TRBJ2-3 | TRBD2 | 16 | TRBV9 | TGTGCCAGCAGCGTAGGAGCGGGAGGGGGCACAGATACGCAGTATTTT | CASSVGAGGGTDTQYF
- | TRBJ2-3 | - | 16 | TRBV5-1 | TGCGCCAGCAGCTTGGCGGGGACTTTTAGCACAGATACGCAGTATTTT | CASSLAGTFSTDTQYF
- | TRBJ1-5 | TRBD1 | 14 | TRBV27 | TGTGCCAGCAGCTCTCGACAGGGGAATCAGCCCCAGCATTTT | CASSSRQGNQPQHF
- | TRBJ2-3 | TRBD1 | 14 | TRBV5-8 | TGTGCCAGCAGCCGGGACAGGGGCACAGATACGCAGTATTTT | CASSRDRGTDTQYF
- | TRBJ1-1 | TRBD1 | 14 | TRBV28 | TGTGCCAGCAATATACAGGGGAGCCGCACTGAAGCTTTCTTT | CASNIQGSRTEAFF
- | TRBJ2-2 | - | 15 | TRBV4-3 | TGCGCCAGCAGCCAATGGCAGGGGAACACCGGGGAGCTGTTTTTT | CASSQWQGNTGELFF
- | TRBJ2-2 | - | 13 | TRBV19 | TGTGCCAGCCGACAGACGAACACCGGGGAGCTGTTTTTT | CASRQTNTGELFF
- | TRBJ2-3 | TRBD1 | 13 | TRBV18 | TGTGCCAGCTCAGCAACAGGGGAAGATACGCAGTATTTT | CASSATGEDTQYF
- | TRBJ1-5 | - | 13 | TRBV10-2 | TGCGCCAGCAGTGATGAGAAAAACCAGCCCCAGCATTTT | CASSDEKNQPQHF
- | TRBJ1-3 | - | 13 | TRBV19 | TGTGCCAGTGAGAGGATCTCTGGAAACACCATATATTTT | CASERISGNTIYF
- | TRBJ1-5 | - | 13 | TRBV9 | TGTGCCAGCAGCGGGGCGCCCAATCAGCCCCAGCATTTT | CASSGAPNQPQHF
- | TRBJ1-5 | - | 14 | TRBV6-6 | TGTGCCAGCAGTTACGGGGCAGGGGATCAGCCCCAGCATTTT | CASSYGAGDQPQHF
- | TRBJ2-5 | - | 13 | TRBV3-1/TRBV3-2 | TGTGCCAGCAGCCAAGATCCGGGGAAGACCCAGTACTTC | CASSQDPGKTQYF
- | TRBJ1-6 | TRBD1 | 16 | TRBV5-1 | TGCGCCAGCAGCCAGGGACAGGGGGCAGCTAATTCACCCCTCCACTTT | CASSQGQGAANSPLHF
- | TRBJ2-5 | TRBD2 | 14 | TRBV19 | TGTGCCAGTAGTCCTAGCGGGAGGCGGAAGACCCAGTACTTC | CASSPSGRRKTQYF
- | TRBJ1-3 | - | 14 | TRBV9 | TGTGCCAGCAGCGTCGGACTAGCTGGAAACACCATATATTTT | CASSVGLAGNTIYF
- | TRBJ2-2 | TRBD2 | 16 | TRBV2 | TGTGCCAGCAGTGAGGGAGCGGGGGGCCCCGTCGGGGAGCTGTTTTTT | CASSEGAGGPVGELFF
once | TRBJ1-6 | TRBD1 | 16 | TRBV5-1 | TGCGCCAGCAGCCCACCCCGGGACAGGGATAATTCACCCCTCCACTTT | CASSPPRDRDNSPLHF
- | TRBJ1-6 | - | 15 | TRBV11-2 | TGTGCCAGCAGCGCTAGCTGGGGGGATAATTCACCCCTCCACTTT | CASSASWGDNSPLHF
once | TRBJ1-5 | TRBD1 | 17 | TRBV28 | TGTGCCAGCAGGCTCCGGCCGACAGGGATTAGCAATCAGCCCCAGCATTTT | CASRLRPTGISNQPQHF
- | TRBJ2-1 | TRBD2 | 15 | TRBV5-1 | TGCGCCAGCAGTCGACTAGCGGAGCCCTACAATGAGCAGTTCTTC | CASSRLAEPYNEQFF
- | TRBJ2-7 | TRBD2 | 14 | TRBV28 | TGTGCCAGCAGTCTCGCTAGCGGGTGGCTTGAGCAGTACTTC | CASSLASGWLEQYF
once | TRBJ2-5 | TRBD2 | 15 | TRBV27 | TGTGCCAGCAGTCCGGCCCTAGCGGTCCAAGAGACCCAGTACTTC | CASSPALAVQETQYF
once | TRBJ2-2 | - | 14 | TRBV7-9 | TGTGCCAGCAGCTTAGGTAGCATCGCCGGGGAGCTGTTTTTT | CASSLGSIAGELFF
- | TRBJ1-4 | - | 14 | TRBV2 | TGTGCCAGCAGCCCCTGGCCAACTAATGAAAAACTGTTTTTT | CASSPWPTNEKLFF
- | TRBJ1-2 | - | 13 | TRBV30 | TGTGCCTGGAGTCCCGGACAGCCTTATGGCTACACCTTC | CAWSPGQPYGYTF
- | TRBJ2-1 | TRBD2 | 19 | TRBV10-1 | TGCGCCAGCAGCCCGGGACTAGCGGGAGGGAGTAGGTCCTACAATGAGCAGTTCTTC | CASSPGLAGGSRSYNEQFF
- | TRBJ1-2 | - | 14 | TRBV3-1/TRBV3-2 | TGTGCCAGCAGCCTAGCTTCGGCTAACTATGGCTACATCTTC | CASSLASANYGYIF
few | TRBJ2-7 | - | 14 | TRBV3-1/TRBV3-2 | TGTGCCAGCAGCCAAGATCTGAGGACTTACGAGCAGTACTTC | CASSQDLRTYEQYF
- | TRBJ1-1 | - | 14 | TRBV7-2 | TGTGCCAGCAGCCCGCGGCGGAGTGGCACTGAAGCTTTCTTT | CASSPRRSGTEAFF
- | TRBJ2-7 | TRBD1 | 15 | TRBV6-5 | TGTGCCAGCAGTTACGGGACAGTTCTTTCCTACGAGCAGTACTTC | CASSYGTVLSYEQYF
- | TRBJ2-3 | - | 17 | TRBV7-2 | TGTGCCAGCAGCCATCGGGTTGGGGGGTTCGGGACAGATACGCAGTATTTT | CASSHRVGGFGTDTQYF
- | TRBJ1-6 | TRBD1 | 14 | TRBV2 | TGTGCCAGCAGCCCGGGACAGAAAAATTCACCCCTCCACTTT | CASSPGQKNSPLHF
once | TRBJ2-3 | - | 14 | TRBV6-1 | TGTGCCAGCGGATTCGGGTCCTTCACAGATACGCAGTATTTT | CASGFGSFTDTQYF
- | TRBJ2-1 | - | 14 | TRBV7-3 | TGTGCCAGCAGCTTAAATCCCGGTGACAATGAGCAGTTCTTC | CASSLNPGDNEQFF
- | TRBJ1-5 | - | 12 | TRBV6-1 | TGTGCCAGCAGTGAAGCGGGCGTGCCCCAGCATTTT | CASSEAGVPQHF
- | TRBJ1-4 | TRBD1 | 14 | TRBV3-1/TRBV3-2 | TGTGCCAGCAGCCAAGATCTTGTGGAGGGGGCACTGTTTTTT | CASSQDLVEGALFF